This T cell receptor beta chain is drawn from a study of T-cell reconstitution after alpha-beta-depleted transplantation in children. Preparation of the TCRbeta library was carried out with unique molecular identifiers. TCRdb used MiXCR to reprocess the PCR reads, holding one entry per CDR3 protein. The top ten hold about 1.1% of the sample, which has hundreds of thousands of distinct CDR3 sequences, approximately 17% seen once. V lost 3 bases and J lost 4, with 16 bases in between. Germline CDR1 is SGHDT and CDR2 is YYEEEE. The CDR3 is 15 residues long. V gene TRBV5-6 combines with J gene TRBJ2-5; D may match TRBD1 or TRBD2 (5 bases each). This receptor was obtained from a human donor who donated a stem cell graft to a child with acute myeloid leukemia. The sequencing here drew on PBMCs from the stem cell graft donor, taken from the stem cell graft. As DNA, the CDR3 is TGTGCCAGCAGCTCGACAAACTCGAGGGGAGAGACCCAGTACTTC. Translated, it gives CASSSTNSRGETQYF.